This entry lists 31 T cell receptor beta chains sequenced from one sample in a study of OX40 agonist ivuxolimab in advanced cancers. Libraries were constructed by the immunoSEQ multiplex PCR assay. TCRdb stores this immuneACCESS table with in-frame sequences only. Part of the clones is absent; in the studies checked, under half of the shortfall reflects unresolved V genes, and no reason is known for the rest. The sample records around 80,000 clones, approximately 92% of which are singletons. The ten largest make up approximately 8.6% of the sample. This material consisted of CD4+ or CD8+ T cells sorted from blood, taken in a trial of the OX40 agonist ivuxolimab. Receptors originate from an adult with an advanced solid tumor such as melanoma, head and neck, liver or kidney cancer.

The chain employs TRBV11-2 and TRBJ2-5; 9 bases agree with TRBD1. The CDR3 length is 16 residues. V dropped 2 bases and J dropped 5; count of bases not matched to a gene: 9. CDR1 is SGHAT, CDR2 FQNNGV, per germline. DNA for the CDR3: TGTGCCAGCAGCTTACACAGGGGGCTGACGAGTGAGACCCAGTACTTC. Its translation: CASSLHRGLTSETQYF.

The gene calls are TRBV9 and TRBJ1-5, with 8 bases identical to TRBD1. The CDR3 totals 14 residues. V was pared by 0 bases and J by 6 bases, with 2 bases of the junction left unmatched. Per germline, CDR1 SGDLS and CDR2 YYNGEE. In nucleotides, the CDR3 is TGTGCCAGCAGCGTAGCTACAGGGGGTCAGCCCCAGCATTTT. As protein: CASSVATGGQPQHF.

The rearrangement links TRBV11-3 to TRBJ1-2; 7 bases map to TRBD1. Germline V gene data show CDR1 as SGHNT and CDR2 as YENEEA. The CDR3 is 12 amino acids. The V and J ends lost 8 bases and 8 bases, in that order; junction bases with no gene match: 8. This chain's CDR3 is CASPTGVTGYTF. The CDR3 DNA is TGTGCCAGCCCAACAGGGGTGACCGGCTACACCTTC.

This rearrangement joins TRBV5-4 to TRBJ1-2; maybe TRBD1 (6 bases). The CDR3 totals 12 residues. Trimming shortened V by 10 bases and J by 4 bases, and 14 bases separated the two germline ends. Germline loops: CDR1 SGHNT, CDR2 YYREEE (reference sequence). The CDR3 DNA follows: TGTGCCGGGCTCGAGGGGGGCTATGGCTACACCTTC. Translation gives CAGLEGGYGYTF.

This sequence joins TRBV6-5 and TRBJ2-7; D is possibly TRBD1 (6 bases). The germline V gene encodes CDR1 MNHEY and CDR2 SVGAGI. The CDR3 has 13 residues. The germline V and J ends were trimmed by 8 bases and 1 base, with 12 bases remaining between them. The CDR3 spells CASGPGTSYEQYF. CDR3 in DNA: TGTGCCAGCGGACCCGGGACATCCTACGAGCAGTACTTC.

The chain combines TRBV7-6 with TRBJ2-2; no clear D. Germline loops: CDR1 SGHVS, CDR2 FNYEAQ. With 0 bases removed from V and 3 bases from J, the gap between germline ends came to 2 bases. The CDR3 extends over 13 amino acids. The CDR3 bases are TGTGCCAGCAGCTTAGCGTACACCGGGGAGCTGTTTTTT. The encoded protein is CASSLAYTGELFF.

V is TRBV19 and J is TRBJ1-1; no clear D gene. Germline V gives CDR1 LNHDA, CDR2 SQIVND (reference sequence). The CDR3 totals 16 residues. Between the trimmed V and J ends, which lost 3 bases and 1 base, there was a span of 15 bases. CDR3 protein: CASSILWVSGNTEAFF. The CDR3 DNA follows: TGTGCCAGTAGTATTCTGTGGGTTAGCGGGAACACTGAAGCTTTCTTT.

This chain joins TRBV9 and TRBJ1-1; D gene unclear. Trimming removed 0 bases at V and 1 base at J, with 7 bases between. The germline gives CDR1 SGDLS, CDR2 YYNGEE. The length of the CDR3 is 14 residues. CDR3 amino acids: CASSVAGGNTEAFF. CDR3 nucleotide sequence: TGTGCCAGCAGCGTAGCTGGAGGGAACACTGAAGCTTTCTTT. The full variable domain, rest sourced from reference TRBV9 and TRBJ1-1, is DSGVTQTPKHLITATGQRVTLRCSPRSGDLSVYWYQQSLDQGLQFLIQYYNGEERAKGNILERFSAQQFPDLHSELNLSSLELGDSALYFCASSVAGGNTEAFFGQGTRLTVV.

V gene TRBV5-4 combines with J gene TRBJ2-7; 10 bases are shared with TRBD2. CDR3 length: 18 residues. With 3 bases clipped from V and 2 bases from J, the junction kept 14 bases outside the gene matches. Germline CDR1 SGHNT, CDR2 YYREEE (reference sequence). For the CDR3, the DNA is TGTGCCAGCAGCTCCCCAGCGGGGGGGCCTCTAATGCCCTACGAGCAGTACTTC. Translation gives CASSSPAGGPLMPYEQYF.

J is TRBJ1-1 and V is TRBV4-1; the D is unclear. Trimming took off 7 bases at V and 0 bases at J, with 12 bases between the two ends. In germline, CDR1 is MGHRA, CDR2 YSYEKL. This CDR3 is built from 14 residues. In nucleotides, the CDR3 is TGCGCCAGCACACCGGACCTCATGAACACTGAAGCTTTCTTT. Translating gives CASTPDLMNTEAFF.

About this clone itself: The same CDR3 arises from other DNA sequences in this sample as well. V gene TRBV29-1 combines with J gene TRBJ1-2; tentative D call: TRBD1 (5 bases). From germline, CDR1 is SQVTM and CDR2 ANQGSEA. V dropped 1 base and J dropped 4 bases, with 10 bases sitting between them. This CDR3 comprises 13 residues. CDR3 sequence: CSVEGGASYGYTF. The CDR3 nucleotides are TGCAGCGTTGAAGGAGGGGCGAGCTATGGCTACACCTTC.

The chain is built from TRBV7-2 and TRBJ2-2; D assignment may be TRBD1 or TRBD2 (5 bases each). V lost 5 bases and J 2 bases, leaving 18 bases between the germline ends. From germline, CDR1 is SGHTA and CDR2 FQGNSA. The CDR3 extends over 17 amino acids. The chain's CDR3 is CASSEGGRQGNTGELFF. The CDR3 DNA follows: TGTGCCAGCAGCGAGGGCGGTCGGCAGGGCAACACCGGGGAGCTGTTTTTT.

The V gene is TRBV7-3, the J gene TRBJ1-3; 10 nucleotides match TRBD1. Trimming removed 3 bases from V and 4 bases from J; junction bases left unmatched: 0. The CDR3 loop spans 14 amino acids. Per germline, CDR1 SGHTA and CDR2 FQGTGA. CDR3 coding DNA: TGTGCCAGCAGCTTGACAGGGGGCGGAAACACCATATATTTT. Its protein is CASSLTGGGNTIYF.

The V call is TRBV7-9, the J call TRBJ1-2, with D tentatively TRBD1 (6 bases). The CDR3 loop spans 15 amino acids. V gave up 3 bases and J gave up 5 bases, with 16 bases separating them. Germline V CDR1 and CDR2: SEHNR, FQNEAQ (reference sequence). The CDR3 is CASSFALDSLYGYTF. The CDR3 DNA is TGTGCCAGCAGCTTCGCACTGGACAGTTTATATGGCTACACCTTC. The full variable domain, with the rest looked up from reference TRBV7-9 and TRBJ1-2, is DTGVSQNPRHKITKRGQNVTFRCDPISEHNRLYWYRQTLGQGPEFLTYFQNEAQLEKSRLLSDRFSAERPKGSFSTLEIQRTEQGDSAMYLCASSFALDSLYGYTFGSGTRLTVV.

The chain recombines TRBV19 with TRBJ2-2; 9 bases fit TRBD1. V shed 6 bases, J shed 5 bases, and the junction held 4 bases outside the gene matches. The CDR3 is 14 amino acids. Per germline, CDR1 LNHDA and CDR2 SQIVND (reference sequence). The CDR3 is CASSAGQGTGELFF. The DNA for the CDR3 is TGTGCCAGTAGCGCAGGACAGGGGACCGGGGAGCTGTTTTTT.

V and J are TRBV13 and TRBJ1-2; D is unresolved. Germline V gene sequence: CDR1 PRHDT, CDR2 FYEKMQ (reference sequence). V was trimmed by 5 bases and J by 6 bases, leaving 13 bases between them. The CDR3 runs 13 residues. CDR3 sequence reads: CASSQPGLNGYTF. The CDR3 DNA follows: TGTGCCAGCAGCCAGCCGGGGTTAAATGGCTACACCTTC.

This clone occurred once. The chain uses TRBV5-4 and TRBJ2-7; the match to TRBD1 covers 7 bases. The CDR3 consists of 15 residues. Germline V CDR1 and CDR2: SGHNT, YYREEE (reference sequence). V trimming: 3 bases; J trimming: 2 bases; junction bases outside the gene matches: 8. The CDR3: CASSSGGTAPYEQYF. As DNA, the CDR3 is TGTGCCAGCAGCTCAGGGGGAACCGCGCCCTACGAGCAGTACTTC.

The CDR3 DNA reads as TGTGCCAGCAGAGACTTAGCGGGGGGGCAAGAGACCCAGTACTTC. This codes for CASRDLAGGQETQYF. V usage is TRBV2 and J usage is TRBJ2-5; TRBD2 matches 11 bases. This CDR3 spans 15 amino acids. Germline V gives CDR1 SNHLY, CDR2 FYNNEI. After removal of 6 bases from V and 2 bases from J, the junction contained 5 bases not matched to a gene.

This clone was detected only once. V is TRBV4-3 and J is TRBJ2-1; TRBD2 matches 11 bases. V lost 3 bases to trimming and J lost 8 bases; unmatched junction nucleotides: 9. Germline V CDR1 and CDR2: LGHNA, YSLEER. This CDR3 region has 16 residues. This CDR3 is CASSQGIAGGRDEQFF. In DNA, the CDR3 is TGCGCCAGCAGCCAGGGAATAGCGGGGGGGCGGGATGAGCAGTTCTTC.

The chain recombines TRBV7-6 with TRBJ2-1; possible D gene TRBD1, 5 bases. The CDR3 spans 11 residues. Germline CDR1 reads SGHVS; CDR2 reads FNYEAQ. Trimming pared 3 bases from V and 10 bases from J, leaving 7 bases between. The CDR3 sequence is CASSLAGEQFF. The CDR3 DNA reads as TGTGCCAGCAGCTTGGCAGGGGAGCAGTTCTTC.

With respect to this clone: The same CDR3 arises from other DNA sequences in this sample as well. The chain links TRBV9 to TRBJ1-5; D ambiguous. The V gene lost 3 bases and the J gene lost 4 bases, with 8 bases spanning the gap. This CDR3 region has 13 residues. Germline V gene data show CDR1 as SGDLS and CDR2 as YYNGEE. The CDR3 reads CASSGRGNQPQHF. The CDR3 DNA follows: TGTGCCAGCAGCGGGCGGGGAAATCAGCCCCAGCATTTT.

The V call is TRBV5-4, the J call TRBJ1-6; D might be TRBD1 (5 bases). Looked up from germline, CDR1 is SGHNT and CDR2 is YYREEE (reference sequence). Trimming cost V 5 bases and J 9 bases, with 12 bases left between them. This CDR3 is built from 13 residues. The DNA for the CDR3 is TGTGCCAGCAGTACCCGACAGTTTTCACCCCTCCACTTT. It is translated as CASSTRQFSPLHF.

The chain recombines TRBV10-2 with TRBJ1-5; TRBD1 matches 8 bases. This CDR3 has 13 residues. Trimming took 10 bases from V and 5 from J; bases not matched to a gene: 7. The germline gives CDR1 WSHSY, CDR2 SAAADI. The CDR3 bases are TGCGCCACCTCGGACAGGGTGTATCAGCCCCAGCATTTT. This codes for CATSDRVYQPQHF.

The chain has TRBV6-6 and TRBJ1-1; unclear D gene. V shed 6 bases and J shed 4 bases, with 12 bases lying between them. The CDR3 consists of 13 residues. Germline V lookup: CDR1 MNHNY, CDR2 SVGAGI (reference sequence). The CDR3 here is CASSGPGGTEAFF. The CDR3 DNA sequence: TGTGCCAGCAGCGGTCCGGGAGGCACTGAAGCTTTCTTT.

The chain carries TRBV2 and TRBJ2-3, with D tentatively TRBD1 or TRBD2 (5 bases each). Trimming pared 2 bases from V and 8 bases from J, leaving 17 bases between. CDR1 and CDR2 (germline): SNHLY, FYNNEI. The CDR3 loop spans 15 amino acids. CDR3 region: CASSESRGGRSTQYF. The CDR3 bases are TGTGCCAGCAGTGAAAGTCGTGGGGGACGGAGTACGCAGTATTTT.

This clone was found a few times. The chain uses TRBV27 and TRBJ1-6; 10 bases align to TRBD1. V dropped 6 bases and J dropped 16; count of bases not matched to a gene: 9. The CDR3 consists of 13 residues. Germline loops: CDR1 MNHEY, CDR2 SMNVEV (reference sequence). This CDR3 is CASSDRGRLGLHF. CDR3 sequence (DNA): TGTGCCAGCAGCGACAGGGGGCGCCTTGGGCTCCACTTT.

This clone was recorded only once. The V call is TRBV5-6, the J call TRBJ2-7; 9 positions match TRBD1. After removal of 3 bases from V and 6 bases from J, the junction contained 10 bases not matched to a gene. CDR1 is SGHDT and CDR2 is YYEEEE in the germline V gene. The CDR3 runs 15 residues. CDR3 residues: CASSSGTGHIPEQYF. The CDR3, as DNA: TGTGCCAGCAGCTCAGGGACAGGGCATATCCCCGAGCAGTACTTC.

J is TRBJ1-2 and V is TRBV14; D is perhaps TRBD1 (5 bases). With 3 bases removed from V and 1 base from J, the gap between germline ends came to 12 bases. CDR1 is SGHDN, CDR2 FVKESK, per germline. This CDR3 contains 15 residues. CDR3: CASSQMGRGNYGYTF. DNA of the CDR3: TGTGCCAGCAGCCAGATGGGGAGGGGTAACTATGGCTACACCTTC.

This chain connects TRBV7-2 to TRBJ2-1; 9 bases are shared with TRBD1. The CDR3 runs to 15 residues. Germline lookup yields CDR1 SGHTA and CDR2 FQGNSA. The V gene end was trimmed by 1 base and the J gene end by 8 bases; junction bases not matched to a gene: 6. CDR3 coding DNA: TGTGCCAGCAGCTTAGGAGGGACAGGGTTCGATGAGCAGTTCTTC. Translating it yields CASSLGGTGFDEQFF.

The V call is TRBV27, the J call TRBJ2-6; D unclear. V was pared by 9 bases and J by 3 bases, with 6 bases between. Germline V gene lookup returns CDR1 MNHEY and CDR2 SMNVEV (reference sequence). There are 12 residues in the CDR3. The CDR3 bases are TGTGCCAGTCACTATGGGGCCAACGTCCTGACTTTC. As protein: CASHYGANVLTF. The variable domain in full, with the rest retrieved from reference TRBV27 and TRBJ2-6, is EAQVTQNPRYLITVTGKKLTVTCSQNMNHEYMSWYRQDPGLGLRQIYYSMNVEVTDKGDVPEGYKVSRKEKRNFPLILESPSPNQTSLYFCASHYGANVLTFGAGSRLTVL.

V and J are TRBV29-1 and TRBJ1-1; D remains unclear. This CDR3 spans 12 amino acids. The germline V gene encodes CDR1 SQVTM and CDR2 ANQGSEA. The ends were cut back, 7 bases at V and 1 base at J, with 10 bases in the middle. CDR3 amino acids: CSAKDPNTEAFF. CDR3 nucleotides: TGCAGCGCAAAGGATCCGAACACTGAAGCTTTCTTT.